This section outlines one T cell receptor (beta chain) sequence together with its context. The sample belongs to a study of blood T cell repertoires in COVID-19. The assay was immunoSEQ multiplex PCR, and TCRdb's table has in-frame clones only and misses some. Of approximately 200,000 clones listed, 86% are singletons. V dropped 4 bases and J dropped 2 bases, with 19 bases sitting between them. The CDR3 has 17 amino acids. Germline values: CDR1 WNHNN, CDR2 SYGVQD (reference sequence). The material sequenced was PBMCs or T cells enriched from blood (not recorded which). The chain employs TRBV10-1 and TRBJ2-3; a possible D gene is TRBD1 (5 bases). This receptor was identified in a woman in her thirties who had been exposed to COVID-19. The CDR3, as DNA: TGCGCCAGCAGTGGACGTCAGGGCTCTCGTGACACAGATACGCAGTATTTT. Amino acid sequence: CASSGRQGSRDTDTQYF.